This entry lists 31 T cell receptor beta chains sequenced from one sample in a study of identical twins. TCRdb recomputed calls from the 5' RACE reads with MiXCR, one row per CDR3 protein. In the table there are under 1 million distinct CDR3 sequences, roughly an eighth of which are singletons. This same sample was also taken into another study, of yellow fever vaccine responses in identical twins.

Sequencing used PBMCs. The receptors were gathered from a woman aged 18-29 years in good health.

Worth noting for this clonotype: Germline is not matched at one junction end, which may reflect a read error. J is TRBJ2-5 and V is TRBV5-1; no reliable D call. The CDR3 is 14 amino acids. Germline loops: CDR1 SGHRS, CDR2 YFSETQ. The CDR3 region has the DNA TGCGCCAGCAGCCCTCCCGGACCAAAAGAGGCCCAGTACTTC. It yields the protein CASSPPGPKEAQYF. Full variable domain (remainder filled in from reference TRBV5-1 and TRBJ2-5): KAGVTQTPRYLIKTRGQQVTLSCSPISGHRSVSWYQQTPGQGLQFLFEYFSETQRNKGNFPGRFSGRQFSNSRSEMNVSTLELGDSALYLCASSPPGPKEAQYFGPGTRLLVL.

This clonotype has just a few counts. This rearrangement joins TRBV15 to TRBJ1-1; TRBD1 might be the D (5 bases). The CDR3 covers 16 residues. The V and J ends lost 4 bases and 0 bases respectively, with 15 bases between them. Germline CDR1 is LNHNV and CDR2 is YYDKDF (reference sequence). In DNA form, the CDR3 reads TGTGCCACCAGCAACCCGACAGTAGAAATGAACACTGAAGCTTTCTTT. Translating it yields CATSNPTVEMNTEAFF.

There are a few counts of this clonotype. CDR3 DNA sequence: TGTGCCAGCGCGCTGTCGGCGGGGTACACCGGGGAGCTGTTTTTT. Translation gives CASALSAGYTGELFF. V and J are TRBV6-1 and TRBJ2-2, with D possibly being TRBD2 (6 bases). Germline V lookup: CDR1 MNHNS, CDR2 SASEGT. V gave up 8 bases and J gave up 3 bases, with 16 bases separating them. The CDR3 spans 15 residues.

This clonotype was detected many times. The V and J genes are TRBV5-1 and TRBJ1-2; tentatively, D is TRBD1 (6 bases). This CDR3 spans 13 amino acids. Trimming took off 10 bases at V and 6 bases at J, with 19 bases between the two ends. Germline V gives CDR1 SGHRS, CDR2 YFSETQ. The CDR3, as DNA: TGCGCCTCGCGCCGGGACAACAGGGATGGCTACACCTTC. Translated: CASRRDNRDGYTF.

This clonotype has a count of ten or more. The V and J genes are TRBV20-1 and TRBJ1-5; D not certain. CDR3 length equals 14 residues. The ends were cut back, 3 bases at V and 0 bases at J, with 9 bases in the middle. Germline lookup yields CDR1 DFQATT and CDR2 SNEGSKA (reference sequence). The CDR3 DNA is TGCAGTGCTAGCCCTAGGGATAGCAATCAGCCCCAGCATTTT. Its protein is CSASPRDSNQPQHF.

The chain is built from TRBV9 and TRBJ2-5, with D hard to call. Per the germline V gene, CDR1 is SGDLS and CDR2 is YYNGEE. The CDR3 sequence is 13 residues long. V was trimmed by 4 bases and J by 2 bases, leaving 9 bases between them. CDR3 DNA: TGTGCCAGCAGCCCCAGTTTTCAAGAGACCCAGTACTTC. Translating it yields CASSPSFQETQYF.

The chain couples TRBV5-1 to TRBJ2-7, with D unclear. CDR1 and CDR2 (germline): SGHRS, YFSETQ. The CDR3 has 13 residues. V was trimmed by 0 bases and J by 7 bases, leaving 11 bases between them. This CDR3 is CASSLGPPFEQYF. The DNA for the CDR3 is TGCGCCAGCAGCTTGGGACCCCCGTTTGAGCAGTACTTC.

The V call is TRBV14, the J call TRBJ1-2; D is undetermined. The ends were cut back, 9 bases at V and 0 bases at J, with 2 bases in the middle. This CDR3 has 10 residues. Germline V gene sequence: CDR1 SGHDN, CDR2 FVKESK. CDR3 amino acids: CARTNYGYTF. The CDR3 nucleotides read TGTGCCAGAACTAACTATGGCTACACCTTC.

This chain connects TRBV19 to TRBJ1-1; D uncertain. The CDR3 runs 16 residues. V lost 8 bases and J 0 bases, leaving 19 bases between the germline ends. Germline V lookup: CDR1 LNHDA, CDR2 SQIVND (reference sequence). CDR3 amino acids: CASLPLLDAVNTEAFF. CDR3 nucleotides: TGTGCCAGTTTGCCTCTTTTAGATGCGGTGAACACTGAAGCTTTCTTT. Full variable domain (missing parts from reference TRBV19 and TRBJ1-1): DGGITQSPKYLFRKEGQNVTLSCEQNLNHDAMYWYRQDPGQGLRLIYYSQIVNDFQKGDIAEGYSVSREKKESFPLTVTSAQKNPTAFYLCASLPLLDAVNTEAFFGQGTRLTVV.

The genes are TRBV29-1 and TRBJ1-1; 7 bases are a match to TRBD1. V gave up 5 bases and J gave up 1 base; unmatched junction bases: 7. From germline, CDR1 is SQVTM and CDR2 ANQGSEA. The CDR3 is made up of 14 amino acids. DNA for the CDR3: TGCAGCGTTTCAGGTCAGGGGGGGAACACTGAAGCTTTCTTT. The encoded protein is CSVSGQGGNTEAFF.

This clonotype was counted a few times. The chain couples TRBV19 to TRBJ1-6; D not resolved. Trimming removed 3 bases from V and 5 bases from J, with 11 bases in between. The CDR3 loop spans 15 amino acids. Germline CDR1 LNHDA, CDR2 SQIVND (reference sequence). The CDR3 protein is CASSIGQYDNSPLHF. In nucleotides, the CDR3 is TGTGCCAGTAGTATTGGGCAATACGATAATTCACCCCTCCACTTT. The variable domain in full, with the rest retrieved from reference TRBV19 and TRBJ1-6, is DGGITQSPKYLFRKEGQNVTLSCEQNLNHDAMYWYRQDPGQGLRLIYYSQIVNDFQKGDIAEGYSVSREKKESFPLTVTSAQKNPTAFYLCASSIGQYDNSPLHFGNGTRLTVT.

The rearrangement links TRBV6-6 to TRBJ2-7; D remains ambiguous. CDR1 MNHNY and CDR2 SVGAGI come from the germline V gene (reference sequence). The germline V and J ends were trimmed by 2 bases and 7 bases, with 12 bases remaining between them. The CDR3 spans 13 residues. The CDR3 DNA reads TGTGCCAGCAGTTACAGCAGGAGCCGAGAGCAGTACGTC. Encoded protein: CASSYSRSREQYV.

This clonotype was counted many times. The rearrangement joins TRBV12-3 or TRBV12-4 to TRBJ1-2; D is unresolved. Trimming removed 3 bases from V and 7 bases from J, with 15 bases in between. The CDR3 runs to 14 residues. CDR3 protein: CASSFHEGSGGYTF. CDR3 nucleotides: TGTGCCAGCAGTTTCCATGAAGGGTCGGGTGGCTACACCTTC.

This rearrangement joins TRBV7-2 to TRBJ2-2; no firm D call. The germline V and J ends were trimmed by 5 bases and 0 bases, with 16 bases remaining between them. CDR1 SGHTA and CDR2 FQGNSA come from the germline V gene. This CDR3 has 17 residues. The CDR3 DNA sequence: TGTGCCAGCAGCCCGCCCCCCGGCGCTGCGAACACCGGGGAGCTGTTTTTT. Translated: CASSPPPGAANTGELFF.

This clonotype showed up just a few times. The V gene is TRBV12-3 or TRBV12-4, the J gene TRBJ2-3, with a weak D call TRBD2 (5 bases). The ends were cut back, 5 bases at V and 2 bases at J, with 14 bases in the middle. CDR3 length: 15 amino acids. The CDR3 DNA is TGTGCCAGCAGTCCCCGCCCGGACTTCACAGATACGCAGTATTTT. The encoded protein is CASSPRPDFTDTQYF.

J is TRBJ2-7 and V is TRBV20-1, with D possibly matching TRBD1 (5 bases). Trimming cost V 3 bases and J 12 bases, with 18 bases left between them. The length of the CDR3 is 12 residues. The germline gives CDR1 DFQATT, CDR2 SNEGSKA (reference sequence). CDR3 residues: CSASQGVGVLYF. CDR3 nucleotides: TGCAGTGCTAGCCAAGGGGTGGGCGTTCTGTACTTC.

This clonotype came up a few times. V usage is TRBV6-1 and J usage is TRBJ2-7; D ambiguous. The CDR3 runs to 15 residues. The germline gives CDR1 MNHNS, CDR2 SASEGT. Trimming removed 6 bases from V and 0 bases from J, with 15 bases in between. This CDR3 reads CASSAYFSTSYEQYF. CDR3 DNA: TGTGCCAGCAGCGCCTACTTTTCGACCTCCTACGAGCAGTACTTC.

This chain connects TRBV7-9 to TRBJ2-7; TRBD2 matches at 10 bases. With V trimmed by 1 base and J by 3 bases, 6 bases remained unmatched. Per germline, CDR1 SEHNR and CDR2 FQNEAQ (reference sequence). The CDR3 runs 16 residues. The CDR3 reads CASSLGRTSGSYEQYF. CDR3 in DNA: TGTGCCAGCAGCTTAGGAAGGACTAGCGGCAGCTACGAGCAGTACTTC.

There are a few counts of this clonotype. The chain links TRBV19 to TRBJ2-7; TRBD2 matches at 7 bases. J lost 3 bases, V lost 6 bases, and 5 bases had no gene match. The CDR3 contains 13 residues. Germline loops: CDR1 LNHDA, CDR2 SQIVND (reference sequence). CDR3: CASRDSGGYEQYF. The CDR3, as DNA: TGTGCCAGTAGGGATTCGGGGGGCTACGAGCAGTACTTC.

This clonotype was counted a few times. This chain links TRBV5-1 with TRBJ2-7; D possibly corresponds to TRBD2 (5 bases). This CDR3 is built from 14 residues. Germline assignment: CDR1 SGHRS and CDR2 YFSETQ. Deletions cut 0 bases from V and 2 bases from J, with 9 bases between. CDR3 nucleotide sequence: TGCGCCAGCAGCTTGGAGGGAGTCCCCTACGAGCAGTACTTC. Translated, it gives CASSLEGVPYEQYF.

This chain links TRBV7-3 with TRBJ2-2; 10 positions agree with TRBD2. Germline V CDR1 and CDR2: SGHTA, FQGTGA. With 4 bases clipped from V and 4 bases from J, the junction kept 6 bases outside the gene matches. CDR3 size: 16 residues. CDR3 DNA sequence: TGTGCCAGCAGCTCACAACTAGCGGGGCCCACCGGGGAGCTGTTTTTT. Amino acid sequence: CASSSQLAGPTGELFF.

This clonotype showed up just a few times. This chain uses TRBV5-6 with TRBJ1-5, with TRBD1 identical over 8 bases. Germline CDR1 and CDR2: SGHDT and YYEEEE. Trimming at V came to 3 bases and at J to 2 bases, leaving 7 bases not matched to a gene. The CDR3 sequence is 16 residues long. Here the CDR3 reads CASSSRSDRGNQPQHF. The CDR3 DNA follows: TGTGCCAGCAGCTCCAGGTCGGACAGGGGCAATCAGCCCCAGCATTTT. The full variable domain, rest sourced from reference TRBV5-6 and TRBJ1-5, is DAGVTQSPTHLIKTRGQQVTLRCSPKSGHDTVSWYQQALGQGPQFIFQYYEEEERQRGNFPDRFSGHQFPNYSSELNVNALLLGDSALYLCASSSRSDRGNQPQHFGDGTRLSIL.

The chain couples TRBV9 to TRBJ2-1; TRBD2 might be the D (6 bases). CDR3 length: 15 residues. CDR1 is SGDLS and CDR2 is YYNGEE in the germline V gene. V lost 0 bases, J lost 6 bases, and 13 bases lay in between. The CDR3 nucleotides are TGTGCCAGCAGCGTAGGAGGCGGGACCACCAATGAGCAGTTCTTC. It codes for CASSVGGGTTNEQFF.

The rearrangement joins TRBV11-2 to TRBJ2-7; D unresolved. CDR1 SGHAT and CDR2 FQNNGV come from the germline V gene. The CDR3 spans 15 residues. The V and J ends lost 5 bases and 0 bases respectively, with 14 bases between them. CDR3 in amino acids: CASSPRTVYSYEQYF. CDR3 nucleotide sequence: TGTGCCAGCAGCCCCCGGACGGTTTACTCCTACGAGCAGTACTTC.

This clonotype was recorded a few times. The chain carries TRBV12-3 or TRBV12-4 and TRBJ2-1; D is undetermined. V gave up 10 bases and J gave up 8 bases, with 21 bases separating them. There are 14 residues in the CDR3. The CDR3 protein is CATAYGVLVYEQFF. CDR3 in DNA: TGTGCCACCGCTTATGGGGTTTTGGTCTATGAGCAGTTCTTC.

The chain uses TRBV5-1 and TRBJ2-3; 9 bases align to TRBD1. The CDR3 runs to 17 residues. The germline V gene has CDR1 SGHRS and CDR2 YFSETQ. Trimming cost V 0 bases and J 6 bases; bases outside gene matches: 11. The CDR3 sequence: CASSLEVGQGIGDTQYF. As DNA, the CDR3 is TGCGCCAGCAGCTTGGAAGTCGGACAGGGGATTGGGGATACGCAGTATTTT.

The chain joins TRBV3-1 to TRBJ2-5; 12 bases match TRBD2. Per the germline V gene, CDR1 is LGHDT and CDR2 is YNNKEL (reference sequence). The CDR3 is made up of 17 amino acids. J gave up 7 bases and V 0 bases, and 9 bases lay outside the gene matches. Written as DNA, the CDR3 is TGTGCCAGCAGCCAAGATCGGCGACTAGCGGGAGACGGGACCCAGTACTTC. This sequence encodes CASSQDRRLAGDGTQYF.

This clonotype was recorded many times. The V call is TRBV10-3, the J call TRBJ2-1; D possibly corresponds to TRBD1 (7 bases). The CDR3 runs to 12 residues. Germline CDR1 ENHRY, CDR2 SYGVKD. V lost 11 bases and J 7 bases, leaving 15 bases between the germline ends. The CDR3 protein is CASRGERNEQFF. The CDR3 coding sequence is TGTGCCTCCAGGGGGGAAAGGAATGAGCAGTTCTTC.

This clonotype was seen only a few times. This chain uses TRBV5-1 with TRBJ2-3; 7 bases are shared with TRBD2. V gave up 4 bases and J gave up 2 bases; unmatched junction bases: 13. CDR1 and CDR2 (germline): SGHRS, YFSETQ. The CDR3 extends over 17 amino acids. CDR3: CASSSSGTTGNTDTQYF. The CDR3 region has the DNA TGCGCCAGCAGCAGCTCCGGGACTACGGGGAACACAGATACGCAGTATTTT.

V and J are TRBV7-8 and TRBJ2-5; 7 positions match TRBD2. V lost 4 bases to trimming and J lost 5 bases; unmatched junction nucleotides: 10. The CDR3 length is 15 residues. CDR1 SGHVS and CDR2 FQNEAQ come from the germline V gene. CDR3 sequence: CASSSKAGLGETQYF. DNA for the CDR3: TGTGCCAGCAGCTCAAAAGCGGGGTTGGGGGAGACCCAGTACTTC.

This clonotype was picked up a small number of times. The genes are TRBV24-1 and TRBJ2-2; TRBD1 is a possible D gene (5 bases). Trimming took off 0 bases at V and 7 bases at J, with 14 bases between the two ends. CDR3 length equals 16 residues. Germline assignment: CDR1 KGHDR and CDR2 SFDVKD. In DNA form, the CDR3 reads TGTGCCACCAGTGATTTGGGGGCCAATTTGAACGGGGAGCTGTTTTTT. This translates into CATSDLGANLNGELFF.